A single sample is the source of the 29 T cell receptor beta chains below, sequenced in a study of OX40 agonist ivuxolimab in advanced cancers. The data were produced by immunoSEQ multiplex PCR, yet TCRdb's version contains in-frame clones alone and is incomplete. The sample lists approximately 84,000 clones; 85% to 90% were seen once. The sequencing used CD4+ or CD8+ T cells sorted from blood, collected in a trial of the OX40 agonist ivuxolimab. These receptors came from an adult with an advanced solid tumor such as melanoma, head and neck, liver or kidney cancer.

The rearrangement links TRBV7-9 to TRBJ1-1; D is undetermined. The germline gives CDR1 SEHNR, CDR2 FQNEAQ (reference sequence). This CDR3 comprises 11 residues. Between the trimmed V and J ends, which lost 1 base and 8 bases, there was a span of 5 bases. The CDR3 coding sequence is TGTGCCAGCAGCTTAGTGGGAGAAGCTTTCTTT. Protein product: CASSLVGEAFF.

A word on this clone: This sample also contains other DNA sequences that code for the same CDR3. The chain recombines TRBV28 with TRBJ1-1; 9 bases map to TRBD1. CDR1 and CDR2 (germline): MDHEN, SYDVKM. The CDR3 contains 16 residues. Losses at the gene ends were 5 bases for V and 0 bases for J; bases not matched to a gene: 7. CDR3 nucleotides: TGTGCCAGCAGTCGAGGGGACAGGGCTATGAACACTGAAGCTTTCTTT. It yields the protein CASSRGDRAMNTEAFF.

This rearrangement joins TRBV20-1 to TRBJ2-5; unclear D gene. The CDR3 loop spans 11 amino acids. V was trimmed by 1 base and J by 1 base, leaving 1 base between them. Germline values: CDR1 DFQATT, CDR2 SNEGSKA (reference sequence). CDR3 DNA sequence: TGCAGTGCTAGAGGCCAAGAGACCCAGTACTTC. This encodes CSARGQETQYF.

The V and J genes are TRBV29-1 and TRBJ2-7; D unclear. The V gene lost 7 bases and the J gene lost 5 bases, with 18 bases spanning the gap. CDR1 is SQVTM, CDR2 ANQGSEA, per germline. The CDR3 loop spans 13 amino acids. This chain's CDR3 is CSARMDPGNEQYV. For the CDR3, the DNA is TGCAGCGCCCGAATGGATCCCGGCAACGAGCAGTACGTC.

This chain links TRBV5-4 with TRBJ1-6; D gene ambiguous. CDR3 length equals 14 residues. CDR1 and CDR2 (germline): SGHNT, YYREEE (reference sequence). Trimming removed 2 bases at V and 10 bases at J, with 13 bases between. CDR3 loop: CASSLGPPPSPLHF. The CDR3, as DNA: TGTGCCAGCAGCTTAGGTCCACCCCCATCACCCCTCCACTTT.

This clone was observed a single time. The J gene is TRBJ2-7, the V gene TRBV7-8; 10 bases align to TRBD2. V lost 4 bases to trimming and J lost 2 bases; unmatched junction nucleotides: 8. CDR3 length equals 16 residues. Germline V CDR1 and CDR2: SGHVS, FQNEAQ. CDR3 DNA: TGTGCCAGCAGCTCCCGGGGTAGCGGGGGGCCCTACGAGCAGTACTTC. Translation: CASSSRGSGGPYEQYF.

The chain is built from TRBV5-1 and TRBJ1-2; D not certain. The CDR3 contains 14 residues. The ends were cut back, 1 base at V and 8 bases at J, with 15 bases in the middle. Germline V gene lookup returns CDR1 SGHRS and CDR2 YFSETQ. The CDR3 is CASSLSSPGGGYTF. Here the CDR3 DNA reads TGCGCCAGCAGCTTGAGTTCCCCAGGTGGGGGCTACACCTTC. The entire variable domain, with the rest obtained from reference TRBV5-1 and TRBJ1-2, is as follows: KAGVTQTPRYLIKTRGQQVTLSCSPISGHRSVSWYQQTPGQGLQFLFEYFSETQRNKGNFPGRFSGRQFSNSRSEMNVSTLELGDSALYLCASSLSSPGGGYTFGSGTRLTVV.

V and J are TRBV11-3 and TRBJ2-3; D tentatively fits TRBD1 or TRBD2 (6 bases each). Looked up from germline, CDR1 is SGHNT and CDR2 is YENEEA. The CDR3 runs 16 residues. The ends were cut back, 6 bases at V and 0 bases at J, with 16 bases in the middle. Here the CDR3 reads CASSPSRGPSTDTQYF. CDR3 DNA sequence: TGTGCCAGCAGTCCGAGTCGGGGGCCTAGCACAGATACGCAGTATTTT.

A single count supports this clone. V gene TRBV6-5 combines with J gene TRBJ2-7, with 10 bases matching TRBD2. The CDR3 spans 15 residues. Germline values: CDR1 MNHEY, CDR2 SVGAGI. Trimming at V came to 0 bases and at J to 3 bases, leaving 2 bases not matched to a gene. The CDR3 DNA reads TGTGCCAGCAGTTACTCGCTAGCGGGAGTCTACGAGCAGTACTTC. Protein sequence: CASSYSLAGVYEQYF.

The V call is TRBV28, the J call TRBJ1-4; D is ambiguous. The CDR3 is made up of 11 amino acids. CDR1 MDHEN and CDR2 SYDVKM come from the germline V gene. V lost 6 bases and J 5 bases, leaving 4 bases between the germline ends. The CDR3 DNA follows: TGTGCCAGCAGCCTGAATGAAAAACTGTTTTTT. Protein product: CASSLNEKLFF.

The rearrangement links TRBV7-9 to TRBJ1-5; possible D gene TRBD1, 5 bases. CDR1 and CDR2 (germline): SEHNR, FQNEAQ (reference sequence). The CDR3 is made up of 13 amino acids. The V end lost 1 base, the J end lost 11 bases, and 12 bases lay between the germline ends. CDR3 coding DNA: TGTGCCAGCAGCTTAGAGGGGTCCGGGGCCCAGCATTTT. This encodes CASSLEGSGAQHF. The entire variable domain, with the rest obtained from reference TRBV7-9 and TRBJ1-5, is as follows: DTGVSQNPRHKITKRGQNVTFRCDPISEHNRLYWYRQTLGQGPEFLTYFQNEAQLEKSRLLSDRFSAERPKGSFSTLEIQRTEQGDSAMYLCASSLEGSGAQHFGDGTRLSIL.

The chain couples TRBV5-4 to TRBJ1-6; 8 bases align to TRBD1. The length of the CDR3 is 17 residues. The J segment lost 6 bases and the V segment lost 4 bases, leaving 12 bases of the junction unmatched. Germline loops: CDR1 SGHNT, CDR2 YYREEE (reference sequence). The CDR3 spells CASSGDRGTRGNSPLHF. Written as DNA, the CDR3 is TGTGCCAGCAGCGGAGACAGGGGCACAAGGGGTAATTCACCCCTCCACTTT. Looking up the rest from reference TRBV5-4 and TRBJ1-6 gives the full variable domain: ETGVTQSPTHLIKTRGQQVTLRCSSQSGHNTVSWYQQALGQGPQFIFQYYREEENGRGNFPPRFSGLQFPNYSSELNVNALELDDSALYLCASSGDRGTRGNSPLHFGNGTRLTVT.

The rearrangement uses TRBV7-2 and TRBJ2-5, with TRBD2 identical over 9 bases. Germline V lookup: CDR1 SGHTA, CDR2 FQGNSA. This CDR3 has 17 residues. The J segment lost 2 bases and the V segment lost 5 bases, leaving 12 bases of the junction unmatched. The CDR3 nucleotides read TGTGCCAGCAGCCCACTCCCAGCGGGAGGTTATCAAGAGACCCAGTACTTC. This encodes CASSPLPAGGYQETQYF.

The chain has TRBV4-1 and TRBJ2-7; TRBD1 is a possible D gene (5 bases). V was trimmed by 2 bases and J by 5 bases, leaving 16 bases between them. The CDR3 loop spans 15 amino acids. Germline loops: CDR1 MGHRA, CDR2 YSYEKL. CDR3 nucleotide sequence: TGCGCCAGCAGCCAACAAGCCATCCAGGGCAACGAGCAGTACTTC. This sequence encodes CASSQQAIQGNEQYF.

V gene TRBV25-1 combines with J gene TRBJ1-6; D is unresolved. The ends were cut back, 4 bases at V and 7 bases at J, with 14 bases in the middle. The germline CDR1 and CDR2 sequences are MGHDK and SYGVNS. The CDR3 loop spans 15 amino acids. This chain's CDR3 is CASSVMDLVNSPLHF. The CDR3 bases are TGTGCCAGCAGTGTGATGGACCTGGTGAATTCACCCCTCCACTTT.

This chain links TRBV28 with TRBJ2-7, with TRBD1 identical over 7 bases. The V gene end was trimmed by 6 bases and the J gene end by 6 bases; junction bases not matched to a gene: 8. Germline values: CDR1 MDHEN, CDR2 SYDVKM. The CDR3 is 13 amino acids. This CDR3 is CASRPQGSREQYF. The CDR3 DNA reads as TGTGCCAGCAGACCACAGGGGTCCCGCGAGCAGTACTTC.

The rearrangement links TRBV6-5 to TRBJ1-1; 11 bases fit TRBD1. Germline V lookup: CDR1 MNHEY, CDR2 SVGAGI. J lost 0 bases, V lost 4 bases, and 4 bases had no gene match. The CDR3 is 16 residues long. The CDR3 here is CASSWGQGGMNTEAFF. In nucleotides, the CDR3 is TGTGCCAGCAGTTGGGGACAGGGGGGTATGAACACTGAAGCTTTCTTT.

The chain employs TRBV7-9 and TRBJ2-3; 11 bases agree with TRBD2. This CDR3 comprises 16 residues. CDR1 SEHNR and CDR2 FQNEAQ come from the germline V gene (reference sequence). V dropped 3 bases and J dropped 3; count of bases not matched to a gene: 5. CDR3 sequence (DNA): TGTGCCAGCAGCTTGACACTAGCGGGAGAAACAGATACGCAGTATTTT. Translating gives CASSLTLAGETDTQYF.

J is TRBJ1-1 and V is TRBV18; tentatively, D is TRBD1 (5 bases). Germline lookup yields CDR1 KGHSH and CDR2 LQKENI. V was shortened by 7 bases and J by 1 base, with 13 bases between the two germline ends. The CDR3 contains 14 residues. The CDR3 reads CASYTKGKNTEAFF. The CDR3 region has the DNA TGTGCCAGCTACACAAAGGGGAAGAACACTGAAGCTTTCTTT.

The chain employs TRBV5-4 and TRBJ1-2, with a tentative D call TRBD1 (6 bases). Trimming took off 0 bases at V and 5 bases at J, with 11 bases between the two ends. This CDR3 spans 14 amino acids. Germline V lookup: CDR1 SGHNT, CDR2 YYREEE (reference sequence). CDR3 sequence reads: CASSLATGQYGYTF. DNA of the CDR3: TGTGCCAGCAGCTTGGCGACAGGCCAATATGGCTACACCTTC.

The V call is TRBV6-1, the J call TRBJ2-7; TRBD2 aligns across 12 bases. Germline CDR1 and CDR2: MNHNS and SASEGT. This CDR3 has 13 amino acids. The trim removed 11 bases at V and 2 bases at J, leaving 4 bases unmatched. CDR3 amino acids: CAGGLAGTYEQYF. In DNA form, the CDR3 reads TGTGCCGGCGGACTAGCGGGAACCTACGAGCAGTACTTC.

V gene TRBV5-6 combines with J gene TRBJ2-7; the D gene is possibly TRBD2 (6 bases). The CDR3 runs 14 residues. The V gene lost 4 bases and the J gene lost 3 bases, with 14 bases spanning the gap. Germline V lookup: CDR1 SGHDT, CDR2 YYEEEE. The CDR3 loop is CASSLGTGGYEQYF. In nucleotides, the CDR3 is TGTGCCAGCAGCCTAGGTACCGGGGGCTACGAGCAGTACTTC.

The chain recombines TRBV10-3 with TRBJ1-1; perhaps TRBD1 as D (5 bases). V was cut by 7 bases and J by 4 bases, with 13 bases left in between. The CDR3 is 13 residues long. CDR1 is ENHRY and CDR2 is SYGVKD in the germline V gene. In nucleotides, the CDR3 is TGTGCCATCATGGTACAGGTGGGCACTGAAGCTTTCTTT. It yields the protein CAIMVQVGTEAFF.

This clone turned up a few times. The V gene is TRBV10-1, the J gene TRBJ2-3, with D possibly TRBD1 on 6 matching bases. V was cut by 6 bases and J by 1 base, with 14 bases left in between. The CDR3 runs to 15 residues. Germline V gene sequence: CDR1 WNHNN, CDR2 SYGVQD (reference sequence). The CDR3 spells CASSSPGQGTDTQYF. The CDR3, as DNA: TGCGCCAGCAGCTCACCGGGACAAGGCACAGATACGCAGTATTTT.

V usage is TRBV7-2 and J usage is TRBJ2-3; no definite D call. CDR3 size: 14 residues. V was clipped by 1 base and J by 4 bases, with 9 bases between them. The germline V gene has CDR1 SGHTA and CDR2 FQGNSA. CDR3 sequence: CASSLGVGADTQYF. The CDR3 DNA is TGTGCCAGCAGCTTAGGTGTAGGAGCAGATACGCAGTATTTT.

J is TRBJ2-1 and V is TRBV11-3; D unresolved. The CDR3 spans 14 residues. Trimming removed 2 bases at V and 8 bases at J, with 13 bases between. Germline V gene sequence: CDR1 SGHNT, CDR2 YENEEA. DNA for the CDR3: TGTGCCAGCAGCTTAAGAATTGGGTCGGATGAGCAGTTCTTC. The encoded protein is CASSLRIGSDEQFF.

The genes are TRBV13 and TRBJ1-6; 10 bases are shared with TRBD1. Trimming removed 4 bases from V and 8 bases from J; junction bases left unmatched: 2. The CDR3 contains 14 residues. Germline V lookup: CDR1 PRHDT, CDR2 FYEKMQ (reference sequence). In DNA, the CDR3 is TGTGCCAGCAGCTCCGGGACAGGGGATTCACCCCTCCACTTT. As protein: CASSSGTGDSPLHF.

The rearrangement joins TRBV4-1 to TRBJ2-3; either TRBD1 or TRBD2 may supply D (5 bases each). Germline CDR1 MGHRA, CDR2 YSYEKL. This CDR3 spans 14 amino acids. V was shortened by 7 bases and J by 0 bases, with 11 bases between the two germline ends. For the CDR3, the DNA is TGCGCCAGCAAGGGGACGTACAGCACAGATACGCAGTATTTT. Its protein product is CASKGTYSTDTQYF.

The chain uses TRBV5-4 and TRBJ1-1; unclear D gene. The CDR3 covers 15 residues. CDR1 is SGHNT, CDR2 YYREEE, per germline (reference sequence). V was clipped by 4 bases and J by 0 bases, with 13 bases between them. The DNA of the CDR3 is TGTGCCAGCAGCGTTAACAGACGATTGAACACTGAAGCTTTCTTT. Protein product: CASSVNRRLNTEAFF.